Listed here are 22 T cell receptor beta chains from one sample, sequenced in a study of cytomegalovirus exposure and HLA in healthy donors. A multiplex PCR was run with 60 Vbeta primers and 13 Jbeta primers. Produced via immunoSEQ multiplex PCR; TCRdb's table is partial and in-frame only. This table holds under 200,000 clones, 75% to 90% found once. Sequencing was carried out using PBMCs. Every receptor here comes from a woman aged 45-65 years in good health and CMV-seropositive.

The J gene is TRBJ1-1, the V gene TRBV5-1, with 7 bases aligning to TRBD1. CDR1 and CDR2 (germline): SGHRS, YFSETQ. J gave up 11 bases and V 2 bases, and 9 bases lay outside the gene matches. The CDR3 spans 13 residues. CDR3 amino acids: CASSLQGGRGAFF. DNA for the CDR3: TGCGCCAGCAGCTTACAAGGGGGCAGAGGGGCTTTCTTT.

V and J are TRBV4-1 and TRBJ1-1; a weak D match, TRBD1 (5 bases). Germline V gives CDR1 MGHRA, CDR2 YSYEKL. The CDR3 runs to 14 residues. The ends were cut back, 6 bases at V and 0 bases at J, with 11 bases in the middle. The CDR3 sequence: CASSDSTMNTEAFF. The CDR3 nucleotides are TGCGCCAGCAGTGACAGTACAATGAACACTGAAGCTTTCTTT.

The chain recombines TRBV2 with TRBJ1-5, with a tentative D call TRBD1 (5 bases). V was shortened by 5 bases and J by 0 bases, with 14 bases between the two germline ends. CDR1 and CDR2 (germline): SNHLY, FYNNEI. The CDR3 covers 16 residues. CDR3 sequence reads: CASSMGEAYSNQPQHF. CDR3 nucleotide sequence: TGTGCCAGCAGTATGGGGGAGGCCTATAGCAATCAGCCCCAGCATTTT.

V is TRBV7-2 and J is TRBJ2-3; D is unclear. Trimming shortened V by 0 bases and J by 6 bases, and 13 bases separated the two germline ends. Per germline, CDR1 SGHTA and CDR2 FQGNSA. This CDR3 is 15 amino acids long. The CDR3 DNA follows: TGTGCCAGCAGCTTAGCGACGGTATCGGGTGATACGCAGTATTTT. Translation: CASSLATVSGDTQYF.

The chain uses TRBV28 and TRBJ1-2, with 8 bases that match TRBD1. V lost 6 bases to trimming and J lost 0 bases; unmatched junction nucleotides: 6. The CDR3 consists of 15 residues. CDR1 and CDR2 from the germline V gene are MDHEN and SYDVKM. The CDR3 region is CASRSQGEANYGYTF. The CDR3 DNA sequence: TGTGCCAGCAGGTCACAGGGGGAAGCTAACTATGGCTACACCTTC.

J is TRBJ2-7 and V is TRBV5-4, with TRBD1 as a possible D gene (9 bases). Per the germline V gene, CDR1 is SGHNT and CDR2 is YYREEE (reference sequence). CDR3 length: 16 residues. The V gene lost 4 bases and the J gene lost 3 bases, with 20 bases spanning the gap. For the CDR3, the DNA is TGTGCCAGCAGCCCGGGGGGGACAGGGAATATCTACGAGCAGTACTTC. This sequence encodes CASSPGGTGNIYEQYF.

This chain uses TRBV6-6 with TRBJ2-4, with 7 bases that match TRBD1. V was clipped by 4 bases and J by 0 bases; unmatched bases: 6. Germline V gene sequence: CDR1 MNHNY, CDR2 SVGAGI (reference sequence). The length of the CDR3 is 16 residues. This CDR3 reads CASSSGQNLAKNIQYF. CDR3 DNA: TGTGCCAGCAGTTCGGGACAGAACTTAGCCAAAAACATTCAGTACTTC.

This clone was seen just once. The chain combines TRBV2 with TRBJ2-5, with TRBD2 matching over 7 bases. V trimming: 7 bases; J trimming: 5 bases; junction bases outside the gene matches: 7. The CDR3 loop spans 13 amino acids. Looked up from germline, CDR1 is SNHLY and CDR2 is FYNNEI. The CDR3 region is CASKETSQETQYF. Here the CDR3 DNA reads TGTGCCAGCAAGGAGACTAGCCAGGAGACCCAGTACTTC.

This rearrangement joins TRBV29-1 to TRBJ1-2; 9 bases match TRBD1. Germline assignment: CDR1 SQVTM and CDR2 ANQGSEA. The V and J ends lost 6 bases and 6 bases, in that order; junction bases with no gene match: 5. This CDR3 comprises 12 residues. The CDR3 loop reads CSVGDRAHGYTF. In nucleotides, the CDR3 is TGCAGCGTGGGGGACAGGGCTCATGGCTACACCTTC.

This chain joins TRBV5-6 and TRBJ2-2, with unresolved D. Germline values: CDR1 SGHDT, CDR2 YYEEEE. V dropped 4 bases and J dropped 14 bases, with 18 bases sitting between them. The CDR3 is 13 amino acids. The CDR3 sequence is CASSTYNTQELFF. CDR3 nucleotide sequence: TGTGCCAGCAGCACATACAACACTCAGGAACTGTTTTTT.

This clone was seen only once. The chain employs TRBV20-1 and TRBJ1-4; D is ambiguous. Germline CDR1 DFQATT, CDR2 SNEGSKA (reference sequence). CDR3 size: 11 residues. Trimming took off 3 bases at V and 7 bases at J, with 6 bases between the two ends. The CDR3 protein is CSARTGEKLFF. The CDR3, as DNA: TGCAGTGCTAGGACGGGTGAAAAACTGTTTTTT.

The rearrangement joins TRBV6-1 to TRBJ2-7, with 11 nucleotides matching TRBD2. The CDR3 loop spans 15 amino acids. V was clipped by 8 bases and J by 3 bases; unmatched bases: 9. CDR1 is MNHNS, CDR2 SASEGT, per germline. Written as DNA, the CDR3 is TGTGCCAGCCTCCCAGGGACTAGCGGAAGCTACGAGCAGTACTTC. Its translation: CASLPGTSGSYEQYF.

The chain uses TRBV6-1 and TRBJ2-7; TRBD1 aligns across 12 bases. The CDR3 has 14 amino acids. Germline CDR1 reads MNHNS; CDR2 reads SASEGT. Unmatched junction bases numbered 10, after V lost 10 bases and J lost 6 bases. The CDR3 sequence: CATLRGTGGVEQYF. The DNA of the CDR3 is TGTGCCACCCTACGGGGGACAGGGGGCGTCGAGCAGTACTTC.

Only one count was recorded for this clone. The V call is TRBV25-1, the J call TRBJ1-6; possibly TRBD1 for D (5 bases). Looked up from germline, CDR1 is MGHDK and CDR2 is SYGVNS. V was pared by 2 bases and J by 8 bases, with 7 bases between. The CDR3 is 13 amino acids. The CDR3 reads CASSEQGDSPLHF. CDR3 coding DNA: TGTGCCAGCAGTGAACAGGGTGATTCACCCCTCCACTTT.

The V gene is TRBV6-1, the J gene TRBJ1-1; possible D gene TRBD1, 6 bases. The ends were cut back, 6 bases at V and 5 bases at J, with 13 bases in the middle. Germline-derived CDR1 and CDR2 are MNHNS and SASEGT. The CDR3 totals 13 residues. The CDR3 loop reads CASSSTGRTEAFF. CDR3 coding DNA: TGTGCCAGCAGCTCTACAGGGCGGACTGAAGCTTTCTTT.

V usage is TRBV4-3 and J usage is TRBJ1-2, with TRBD1 matching over 9 bases. The CDR3 totals 14 residues. The germline gives CDR1 LGHNA, CDR2 YSLEER. After removal of 4 bases from V and 6 bases from J, the junction contained 6 bases not matched to a gene. The CDR3 reads CASSRSGQGHGYTF. The DNA of the CDR3 is TGCGCCAGCAGCCGATCAGGACAGGGGCATGGCTACACCTTC.

The rearrangement joins TRBV5-4 to TRBJ2-7, with 7 bases that match TRBD1. Germline CDR1 SGHNT, CDR2 YYREEE (reference sequence). V was pared by 3 bases and J by 6 bases, with 6 bases of the junction left unmatched. The CDR3 extends over 13 amino acids. In nucleotides, the CDR3 is TGTGCCAGCAGCTCCCCACAGGGGTCCGAGCAGTACTTC. Translating it yields CASSSPQGSEQYF.

The chain couples TRBV18 to TRBJ1-5, with no clear D. Germline V gives CDR1 KGHSH, CDR2 LQKENI. The CDR3 has 12 amino acids. Trimming removed 4 bases from V and 4 bases from J, with 5 bases in between. CDR3 DNA sequence: TGTGCCAGCTCACTAGAGAATCAGCCCCAGCATTTT. Protein: CASSLENQPQHF.

V usage is TRBV13 and J usage is TRBJ2-3; 8 nucleotides line up with TRBD1. This CDR3 is built from 16 residues. Unmatched junction bases numbered 4, after V lost 2 bases and J lost 0 bases. From germline, CDR1 is PRHDT and CDR2 FYEKMQ (reference sequence). CDR3 DNA sequence: TGTGCCAGCAGCTTAAGAGGACAGGGAAGCACAGATACGCAGTATTTT. This translates into CASSLRGQGSTDTQYF.

This clone is a singleton in its sample. The rearrangement links TRBV6-5 to TRBJ2-3, with D possibly TRBD2 on 5 matching bases. V lost 7 bases, J lost 0 bases, and 14 bases lay in between. The CDR3 contains 15 residues. Per germline, CDR1 MNHEY and CDR2 SVGAGI. The CDR3: CASTGLAGSTDTQYF. Written as DNA, the CDR3 is TGTGCCAGCACCGGCCTAGCCGGGAGCACAGATACGCAGTATTTT.

This chain uses TRBV7-9 with TRBJ2-2; D not resolved. V lost 5 bases to trimming and J lost 1 base, with 8 bases between them. CDR3 size: 14 residues. Germline V gene data show CDR1 as SEHNR and CDR2 as FQNEAQ (reference sequence). CDR3 loop: CASSLNRNTGELFF. The CDR3 DNA sequence: TGTGCCAGCAGCCTGAACAGGAACACCGGGGAGCTGTTTTTT.

This chain uses TRBV4-2 with TRBJ2-3; 10 bases match TRBD2. CDR3 size: 16 residues. Unmatched junction bases numbered 3, after V lost 1 base and J lost 2 bases. CDR1 and CDR2 from the germline V gene are LGHNA and YNFKEQ. CDR3 sequence: CASSQGTSGVTDTQYF. Written as DNA, the CDR3 is TGTGCCAGCAGCCAAGGGACTAGCGGAGTCACAGATACGCAGTATTTT.